Shown below are 27 T cell receptor beta chains from a single sample sequenced in a study of shared clonotypes between healthy human individuals. The repertoire was sequenced with immunoSEQ multiplex PCR; TCRdb's copy has only in-frame clones and lacks some. The sample carries about 1.5 million clones, about 96% recorded once. The sequenced material came from naive CD4+ T cells sorted from blood. Sample subset: CD45RA+ positively selected. The receptor source for this set is a man aged 25-45 years in good health.

The chain uses TRBV10-1 and TRBJ2-1; 12 bases map to TRBD2. Germline trimming cut 6 bases from V and 0 bases from J; bases unmatched to any gene: 9. Germline-derived CDR1 and CDR2 are WNHNN and SYGVQD (reference sequence). The CDR3 loop spans 18 amino acids. In DNA form, the CDR3 reads TGCGCCAGCAGCGGACTAGCGGGACGCACGAGCTCCTACAATGAGCAGTTCTTC. As protein: CASSGLAGRTSSYNEQFF.

The chain combines TRBV14 with TRBJ2-3, with D uncertain. The germline V gene has CDR1 SGHDN and CDR2 FVKESK. The CDR3 loop spans 13 amino acids. V was trimmed by 4 bases and J by 3 bases, leaving 8 bases between them. The CDR3 protein is CASSPIPTDTQYF. The CDR3 nucleotides read TGTGCCAGCAGCCCGATTCCTACAGATACGCAGTATTTT.

Comment on this clone: Within the sample, other DNA sequences also encode this same CDR3. The rearrangement uses TRBV5-1 and TRBJ1-1; no clear D gene. V was shortened by 0 bases and J by 2 bases, with 8 bases between the two germline ends. CDR3 length: 14 amino acids. From germline, CDR1 is SGHRS and CDR2 YFSETQ. CDR3 nucleotides: TGCGCCAGCAGCTTGGGTTCAGCTAACACTGAAGCTTTCTTT. As protein: CASSLGSANTEAFF.

The V and J genes are TRBV27 and TRBJ2-7, with D unresolved. The germline gives CDR1 MNHEY, CDR2 SMNVEV (reference sequence). The CDR3 is 13 residues long. V was trimmed by 8 bases and J by 1 base, leaving 12 bases between them. The CDR3 here is CASPSGKSYEQYF. CDR3 coding DNA: TGTGCCAGCCCTTCGGGCAAATCCTACGAGCAGTACTTC.

This chain uses TRBV11-2 with TRBJ2-7, with 8 bases fitting TRBD1. The ends lost 5 bases at V and 0 bases at J; junction bases unmatched: 9. Germline-derived CDR1 and CDR2 are SGHAT and FQNNGV. The CDR3 length is 16 residues. The CDR3 loop is CASSARDRTYSYEQYF. CDR3 DNA: TGTGCCAGCAGCGCGCGGGACAGGACGTACTCCTACGAGCAGTACTTC.

This clone has just one count. V gene TRBV5-1 combines with J gene TRBJ1-1, with 8 bases that match TRBD1. Trimming at V came to 0 bases and at J to 5 bases, leaving 3 bases not matched to a gene. Per germline, CDR1 SGHRS and CDR2 YFSETQ. The CDR3 is 14 residues long. The CDR3 sequence: CASSLAGGRTEAFF. In DNA form, the CDR3 reads TGCGCCAGCAGCTTGGCAGGGGGCCGGACTGAAGCTTTCTTT. Together with reference TRBV5-1 and TRBJ1-1, the CDR3 gives the full variable domain: KAGVTQTPRYLIKTRGQQVTLSCSPISGHRSVSWYQQTPGQGLQFLFEYFSETQRNKGNFPGRFSGRQFSNSRSEMNVSTLELGDSALYLCASSLAGGRTEAFFGQGTRLTVV.

J is TRBJ2-2 and V is TRBV5-6, with a possible D match to TRBD2 (6 bases). The CDR3 totals 14 residues. The V gene's germline CDR1 is SGHDT and CDR2 YYEEEE. V gave up 3 bases and J gave up 6 bases, with 12 bases separating them. The CDR3 loop is CASSSELASGELFF. For the CDR3, the DNA is TGTGCCAGCAGCTCGGAACTAGCATCCGGGGAGCTGTTTTTT. The complete variable domain, with remaining parts taken from reference TRBV5-6 and TRBJ2-2, reads DAGVTQSPTHLIKTRGQQVTLRCSPKSGHDTVSWYQQALGQGPQFIFQYYEEEERQRGNFPDRFSGHQFPNYSSELNVNALLLGDSALYLCASSSELASGELFFGEGSRLTVL.

This chain joins TRBV4-3 and TRBJ2-3; maybe TRBD1 (5 bases). The CDR3 consists of 17 residues. V dropped 0 bases and J dropped 2 bases, with 15 bases sitting between them. Germline V gene data show CDR1 as LGHNA and CDR2 as YSLEER. The CDR3 DNA reads TGCGCCAGCAGCCAAGATTTATGGACATTTAACACAGATACGCAGTATTTT. Its protein product is CASSQDLWTFNTDTQYF.

This sequence joins TRBV28 and TRBJ2-2, with 8 bases that match TRBD2. Germline loops: CDR1 MDHEN, CDR2 SYDVKM. This CDR3 has 17 residues. J was trimmed by 4 bases and V by 6 bases; bases with no gene match: 13. The CDR3 DNA is TGTGCCAGCAGCAAGAACCGAGCGGGAGATCGCACCGGGGAGCTGTTTTTT. This gives the protein CASSKNRAGDRTGELFF.

About this clone: This sample includes further DNA sequences coding for the same CDR3. This chain connects TRBV20-1 to TRBJ2-5, with D hard to call. Trimming cost V 5 bases and J 1 base, with 5 bases left between them. The germline CDR1 and CDR2 sequences are DFQATT and SNEGSKA (reference sequence). The CDR3 sequence is 11 residues long. The CDR3 loop is CSASIQETQYF. The CDR3 DNA follows: TGCAGTGCTTCTATCCAAGAGACCCAGTACTTC.

The V gene is TRBV25-1, the J gene TRBJ1-1; D uncertain. Germline CDR1 reads MGHDK; CDR2 reads SYGVNS. The CDR3 loop spans 14 amino acids. V was trimmed by 6 bases and J by 4 bases, leaving 15 bases between them. The CDR3 is CASSPKGYSTEAFF. CDR3 nucleotides: TGTGCCAGCAGCCCGAAAGGATATTCCACTGAAGCTTTCTTT.

This clone was observed once. The rearrangement uses TRBV29-1 and TRBJ1-2; D remains unclear. V was cut by 6 bases and J by 0 bases, with 8 bases left in between. This CDR3 comprises 12 residues. Germline V CDR1 and CDR2: SQVTM, ANQGSEA. The CDR3 spells CSVSDSNYGYTF. DNA of the CDR3: TGCAGCGTATCAGACTCTAACTATGGCTACACCTTC. The full variable domain, its missing parts supplied by reference TRBV29-1 and TRBJ1-2, is SAVISQKPSRDICQRGTSLTIQCQVDSQVTMMFWYRQQPGQSLTLIATANQGSEATYESGFVIDKFPISRPNLTFSTLTVSNMSPEDSSIYLCSVSDSNYGYTFGSGTRLTVV.

The chain recombines TRBV10-3 with TRBJ2-1, with D tentatively TRBD1 (6 bases). Germline V gives CDR1 ENHRY, CDR2 SYGVKD. V was pared by 0 bases and J by 6 bases, with 15 bases between. The CDR3 has 16 amino acids. This chain's CDR3 is CAISESGAPGANEQFF. CDR3 coding DNA: TGTGCCATCAGTGAGTCGGGGGCCCCAGGGGCCAATGAGCAGTTCTTC.

This clone was picked up one time. Just one base apart from a much larger clone, this may be a read error. This rearrangement joins TRBV28 to TRBJ2-3; 11 nucleotides align to TRBD2. Germline V gene data show CDR1 as MDHEN and CDR2 as SYDVKM. This CDR3 spans 16 amino acids. The CDR3 protein is CTSSFPSGRSTDTQYF. The CDR3, as DNA: TGTACCAGCAGTTTCCCTAGCGGGAGGAGCACAGATACGCAGTATTTT.

V and J are TRBV7-8 and TRBJ2-7; a possible D gene is TRBD1 (7 bases). V lost 3 bases to trimming and J lost 5 bases, with 14 bases between them. The CDR3 has 14 residues. Per the germline V gene, CDR1 is SGHVS and CDR2 is FQNEAQ. This CDR3 reads CASSFSRGADEQYF. The CDR3 DNA is TGTGCCAGCAGCTTTTCCAGGGGGGCGGACGAGCAGTACTTC.

The V gene is TRBV9, the J gene TRBJ2-1, with 10 bases identical to TRBD2. Germline V lookup: CDR1 SGDLS, CDR2 YYNGEE. V was clipped by 1 base and J by 0 bases; unmatched bases: 4. This CDR3 has 17 residues. The CDR3 region is CASSVWTSGSSYNEQFF. Here the CDR3 DNA reads TGTGCCAGCAGCGTATGGACTAGCGGCAGCTCCTACAATGAGCAGTTCTTC.

The genes are TRBV5-1 and TRBJ2-1; D may be TRBD1 (5 bases). The CDR3 covers 15 residues. The germline gives CDR1 SGHRS, CDR2 YFSETQ. V shed 0 bases and J shed 8 bases, with 15 bases lying between them. DNA for the CDR3: TGCGCCAGCAGCTTGGGCCTCATTAAAGGGGATGAGCAGTTCTTC. It yields the protein CASSLGLIKGDEQFF. The full variable domain, completed using reference TRBV5-1 and TRBJ2-1, is KAGVTQTPRYLIKTRGQQVTLSCSPISGHRSVSWYQQTPGQGLQFLFEYFSETQRNKGNFPGRFSGRQFSNSRSEMNVSTLELGDSALYLCASSLGLIKGDEQFFGPGTRLTVL.

Comment on this clone: Possible read error: a much larger clone is one base away. The chain is built from TRBV6-1 and TRBJ2-5; D unclear. Germline V gene lookup returns CDR1 MNHNS and CDR2 SASEGT. This CDR3 comprises 10 residues. The V gene lost 5 bases and the J gene lost 2 bases, with 0 bases spanning the gap. The CDR3: CASSQETQYF. The CDR3 DNA is TGTGCCAGCAGTCAAGAGACCCAGTACTTC.

The rearrangement joins TRBV7-9 to TRBJ2-1; D unresolved. Germline lookup yields CDR1 SEHNR and CDR2 FQNEAQ (reference sequence). This CDR3 region has 11 residues. The germline V and J ends were trimmed by 4 bases and 10 bases, with 8 bases remaining between them. The CDR3 spells CASSSSFEQFF. CDR3 coding DNA: TGTGCCAGCAGCTCCTCGTTCGAGCAGTTCTTC.

In nucleotides, the CDR3 is TGTGCCAGCAGCCCGAGGGGAGGGGTCACTGAAGCTTTCTTT. Translated, it gives CASSPRGGVTEAFF. The chain is built from TRBV5-6 and TRBJ1-1; a possible D gene is TRBD1 (5 bases). The CDR3 length is 14 residues. CDR1 is SGHDT and CDR2 is YYEEEE in the germline V gene. Trimming left V 4 bases short and J 4 bases short, with 14 bases between.

The chain joins TRBV5-1 to TRBJ2-7, with 12 positions matching TRBD1. The CDR3 has 16 residues. Germline V CDR1 and CDR2: SGHRS, YFSETQ. Trimming removed 4 bases from V and 6 bases from J; junction bases left unmatched: 11. The CDR3 here is CASSRAGTGGLGEQYF. The CDR3 coding sequence is TGCGCCAGCAGCAGGGCCGGGACAGGGGGCTTGGGCGAGCAGTACTTC.

V gene TRBV11-2 combines with J gene TRBJ2-7; a weak D match, TRBD2 (5 bases). The V end lost 1 base, the J end lost 3 bases, and 10 bases lay between the germline ends. The germline V gene encodes CDR1 SGHAT and CDR2 FQNNGV. CDR3 length: 14 amino acids. CDR3 nucleotide sequence: TGTGCCAGCAGCTTAGCAGCGGAACGCTACGAGCAGTACTTC. It is translated as CASSLAAERYEQYF.

The DNA of the CDR3 is TGTGCCAGCAGGAGGAAGGTGGAGGCTAACACTGAAGCTTTCTTT. It yields the protein CASRRKVEANTEAFF. This chain links TRBV6-5 with TRBJ1-1, with D unclear. Trimming pared 6 bases from V and 2 bases from J, leaving 16 bases between. Germline CDR1 is MNHEY and CDR2 is SVGAGI. This CDR3 comprises 15 residues.

On this clone: This sample also contains other DNA sequences that code for the same CDR3. The V gene is TRBV7-2, the J gene TRBJ1-2; D might be TRBD1 (5 bases). The CDR3 is 13 residues long. V lost 4 bases to trimming and J lost 8 bases, with 14 bases between them. Per germline, CDR1 SGHTA and CDR2 FQGNSA. This CDR3 reads CASSSRGGNGYTF. CDR3 bases: TGTGCCAGCAGCTCCCGCGGGGGGAACGGCTACACCTTC.

CDR3 amino acids: CASSQGDWRTGEQYF. CDR3 in DNA: TGCGCCAGCAGCCAGGGGGACTGGAGGACGGGCGAGCAGTACTTC. The rearrangement links TRBV4-3 to TRBJ2-7; D is perhaps TRBD2 (6 bases). The CDR3 contains 15 residues. Trimming removed 3 bases at V and 6 bases at J, with 18 bases between. CDR1 is LGHNA, CDR2 YSLEER, per germline.

This chain links TRBV29-1 with TRBJ2-2, with 7 bases fitting TRBD1. Germline V gene sequence: CDR1 SQVTM, CDR2 ANQGSEA. The J segment lost 8 bases and the V segment lost 2 bases, leaving 2 bases of the junction unmatched. CDR3 length: 12 amino acids. The CDR3 DNA reads TGCAGCGTTGAAACAGGGGCGGGGGAGCTGTTTTTT. Translation gives CSVETGAGELFF.

The rearrangement joins TRBV7-6 to TRBJ2-2, with D maybe TRBD2 (5 bases). Germline V lookup: CDR1 SGHVS, CDR2 FNYEAQ. Trimming removed 1 base at V and 7 bases at J, with 10 bases between. This CDR3 contains 14 residues. Here the CDR3 DNA reads TGTGCCAGCAGCTTAGGACACGGGGACGGGGAGCTGTTTTTT. Amino acids: CASSLGHGDGELFF.